This T cell receptor (beta chain) originates from a study of long-term antiretroviral therapy in people with HIV (dated by TCRdb to the early 2020s). Study-level background: Collection of the earliest samples took place about a decade ahead of the 2015 WHO recommendation for immediate ART, at a time when ART was typically delayed until CD4 counts fell. Among the approximately 30 participants with HIV, ten to eleven were female. No cross-contamination during QIAcube processing was shown when test extractions of a monoclonal T-cell line were performed alongside about 30 polyclonal samples. A retrospective serial study tested whether changes in peripheral blood TRB repertoire composition and diversity were associated with ART initiation and durable HIV suppression. A total of 192 cryopreserved PBMC samples were contributed to the cohort by 30 adults with confirmed HIV infection, with samples collected serially over a mean of approximately six years (range 1-12).

V is clipped by 0 bases and J by 8 bases, and the sequence between their germline boundaries is 16 bases long. For CDR1 and CDR2, the germline V gene lists LGHNA and YSLEER. There are 15 amino acids in the CDR3, from cysteine to phenylalanine inclusive. Left in the record is the CDR3 DNA by itself, 45 bases read in frame from the first base. Beyond this particular receptor, the publication reports: The samples span the years 2004 to 2017, and the ART regimens used at that time may not be as effective as current regimens. Starting ART was linked to a significant rise in TRB diversity, yet even after long-term ART the diversity remained significantly lower than in transplant donor controls. No data were available on ART adherence, viral resistance or therapy changes, limiting inferences about post-ART repertoire changes. Because pre-ART samples had limited cell numbers, profiling was done on unsorted PBMC rather than on sorted CD4+ and CD8+ T cells. Narrower CDR3 length ranges were observed in HIV repertoires than in controls, and an antigen-experienced repertoire with only a slight naive shift after ART was suggested by the network structure. Because PBMC availability was limited, only the TCR beta chain was sequenced, with no alpha chain pairing. The repertoire was dominated across all time points by expanded TRB clones identified before ART initiation, although this dominance was seen to fluctuate and to decrease in many PLHIV after ART.

Participants were included only if at least one PBMC sample before ART initiation and at least two post-ART samples were available. Treatment was received in the United States of America by all participants with HIV. Cryopreserved samples of 1-10 million PBMC were thawed and washed before DNA extraction. At the time of the earliest PBMC sample, participants with HIV were aged between roughly 23 and 60 years. Per participant, PBMC samples came from 1-4 timepoints prior to ART initiation and 2-8 timepoints following ART initiation, for a median of 7 samples. For every participant, serial HIV viral load, CD4+ T-cell count, ART history and demographic data were obtained. Genomic DNA was extracted from unsorted PBMC with a Qiagen kit on a QIAcube, with processing performed in batches of 12 samples. The immunoSEQ hsTCRB v3.0 assay was used at survey level resolution for TRB variable region sequencing. TRB sequencing targeted a depth of about 35,000-50,000 T-cell genomes per sample. Pooled TRB libraries were sequenced on an Illumina MiSeq with a v3 150-cycle kit. Per the source publication's procedure: Repertoire analysis was run in R within a reproducible Nextflow workflow that covered QC, data transformation and analysis. LymphoSeq2, an R package for exploring AIRR-Seq data, was used to implement the custom analyses. A handful of samples yielding fewer than 5000 total TRB sequences were excluded, leaving more than 150 analyzed HIV repertoires. Among the roughly 200 retained HIV repertoires, 55 to 60 were collected before ART initiation and 120 to 130 were collected after ART initiation. Repertoires were downsampled to 5000 TRB nucleotide sequences, and summary statistics were averaged over 100 downsampling iterations. The analysis kept only TRB sequences whose CDR3 regions were at least seven amino acids long. A Shannon entropy-derived clonality score and the Gini coefficient were used to measure diversity. Repertoire networks linked the top 5000 CDR3 amino acid sequences whenever two sequences differed by an edit distance of one. For TRB CDR3 amino acid sequences, antigen specificity groups and MHC restriction were predicted with GLIPH2. To flag known associations with CMV, EBV, HIV or tissue antigens, CDR3 amino acid sequences were compared against VDJdb and McPAS-TCR. Pre-ART, post-ART and control groups were compared with Wilcoxon signed-rank tests and Holm-Bonferroni correction. Held by TCRdb, this immuneACCESS table contains in-frame sequences only and omits some clones. Under half of the omission traces to an unresolved V gene where checked; the cause of the rest is unknown. V and J calls and clone size are copied from that table; D and trimming were computed from the DNA. A total of 18,000 or so clones appear in this sample, roughly 78% of them only once. The ten top clones hold approximately 7.8% of the sample.

As for this clone: Its recognized antigen is unknown. No much larger clone is present one base from it, and per-base qualities are unavailable.

This clonotype was sampled from a woman in her 40s with HIV. The source material was unsorted PBMCs, sampled at the start of antiretroviral therapy, before treatment. The chain couples TRBV4-3 to TRBJ1-2; tentative D gene TRBD1, with 5 bases matching. The bases read TGCGCCAGCAGCCAAGATGGAATGTTCAGGGACGGCTACACCTTC. This translates into CASSQDGMFRDGYTF.